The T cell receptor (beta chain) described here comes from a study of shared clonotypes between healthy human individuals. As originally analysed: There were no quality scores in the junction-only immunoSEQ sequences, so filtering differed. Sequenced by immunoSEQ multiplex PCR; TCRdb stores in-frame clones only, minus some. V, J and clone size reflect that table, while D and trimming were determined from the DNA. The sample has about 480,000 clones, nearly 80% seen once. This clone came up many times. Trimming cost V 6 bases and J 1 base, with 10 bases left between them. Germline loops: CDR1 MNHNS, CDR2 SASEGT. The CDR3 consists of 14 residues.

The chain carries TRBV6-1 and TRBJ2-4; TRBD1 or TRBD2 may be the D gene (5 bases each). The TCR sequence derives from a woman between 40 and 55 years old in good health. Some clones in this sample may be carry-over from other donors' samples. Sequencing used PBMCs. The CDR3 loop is CASRPGPAKNIQYF. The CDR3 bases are TGTGCCAGCAGGCCGGGACCTGCCAAAAACATTCAGTACTTC.